This TCR beta chain was identified during a study of control samples from healthy donors and cancer patients. The table came from immunoSEQ multiplex PCR; TCRdb's copy has only in-frame clones and leaves some out. Counted here are about 12,000 clones, around 94% occurring once; the ten biggest clones make up roughly an eighth. Sample: PBMCs. This clonotype was obtained from an elderly man with lung cancer.

The CDR3 loop reads CASSSGGTDTQYF. CDR3 bases: TGCGCCAGCAGTTCCGGAGGCACAGATACGCAGTATTTT. The J gene is TRBJ2-3, the V gene TRBV5-1, with D uncertain. Between the trimmed V and J ends, which lost 5 bases and 1 base, there was a span of 8 bases. Germline V CDR1 and CDR2: SGHRS, YFSETQ. The CDR3 length is 13 residues.